The 9 T cell receptor beta chains presented below share a single source sample, sequenced in a study of blood T cells in healthy people across ages. It was with a sample-barcoded 5' primer and a J-beta primer mix that a second PCR of roughly 6 to 12 cycles was run. TCRdb independently ran MiXCR on the 5' RACE reads; one entry per CDR3 protein. The data hold 850,000 to 1,000,000 distinct CDR3 sequences, with roughly half observed a single time. The sample was blood. Receptors originate from a woman aged 55 to 70 in good health.

The rearrangement joins TRBV5-5 to TRBJ2-4; 10 nucleotides align to TRBD1. Germline CDR1 reads SGHKS; CDR2 reads YYEKEE (reference sequence). This CDR3 comprises 14 residues. V was pared by 1 base and J by 10 bases, with 5 bases of the junction left unmatched. The CDR3 nucleotides read TGTGCCAGCAGCTTGCGGTGGGACAGGGGAATTCAGTACTTC. Its translation is CASSLRWDRGIQYF.

This clonotype was recorded only once. The chain combines TRBV6-1 with TRBJ1-1, with TRBD1 matching over 7 bases. CDR1 is MNHNS, CDR2 SASEGT, per germline. The CDR3 covers 16 residues. Unmatched junction bases numbered 13, after V lost 6 bases and J lost 3 bases. The CDR3, as DNA: TGTGCCAGCAGCCCAGGGGGGGCAGGCTTAGACACTGAAGCTTTCTTT. Translation gives CASSPGGAGLDTEAFF.

The V and J genes are TRBV7-9 and TRBJ2-3; 10 bases line up with TRBD1. V was clipped by 3 bases and J by 1 base; unmatched bases: 16. The CDR3 covers 20 residues. Germline-derived CDR1 and CDR2 are SEHNR and FQNEAQ (reference sequence). In nucleotides, the CDR3 is TGTGCCAGCAGCTTGGGATACGGGACAGGGGAGGCAGGTGGCACAGATACGCAGTATTTT. Translation: CASSLGYGTGEAGGTDTQYF. The entire variable domain, with the rest obtained from reference TRBV7-9 and TRBJ2-3, is as follows: DTGVSQNPRHKITKRGQNVTFRCDPISEHNRLYWYRQTLGQGPEFLTYFQNEAQLEKSRLLSDRFSAERPKGSFSTLEIQRTEQGDSAMYLCASSLGYGTGEAGGTDTQYFGPGTRLTVL.

As regards this clonotype: This is likely an artifact of a read error, given a far larger clone one base away. The J gene is TRBJ2-5, the V gene TRBV7-2, with 7 positions matching TRBD1. Germline assignment: CDR1 SGHTA and CDR2 FQGNSA. CDR3 length: 13 amino acids. CDR3 residues: CACSRDRQETQYF. The CDR3 DNA follows: TGTGCCTGCAGCCGGGACAGACAAGAGACCCAGTACTTC.

The rearrangement joins TRBV28 to TRBJ2-1, with 7 bases aligning to TRBD2. The J call may be faulty, since TRBJ2-7 better matches the DNA end. The CDR3 covers 15 residues. Germline V lookup: CDR1 MDHEN, CDR2 SYDVKM. CDR3 protein: CASSWGGGPGDEQYF. CDR3 sequence (DNA): TGTGCCAGCAGCTGGGGGGGAGGGCCAGGTGATGAGCAGTACTTC.

This rearrangement joins TRBV7-3 to TRBJ1-2; the match to TRBD1 covers 10 bases. V lost 5 bases and J lost 1; bases outside the gene matches: 16. The CDR3 has 19 residues. Per germline, CDR1 SGHTA and CDR2 FQGTGA. The CDR3 here is CASSPAVGQGPRFNYGYTF. In nucleotides, the CDR3 is TGTGCCAGCAGCCCCGCTGTGGGACAGGGGCCTCGCTTTAACTATGGCTACACCTTC.

This clonotype was observed a single time. The V call is TRBV2, the J call TRBJ2-3; D is ambiguous. The CDR3 totals 15 residues. The germline V and J ends were trimmed by 4 bases and 3 bases, with 14 bases remaining between them. Germline CDR1 and CDR2: SNHLY and FYNNEI. CDR3 region: CASSGRLPRTDTQYF. CDR3 nucleotide sequence: TGTGCCAGCAGTGGCCGCCTACCCAGGACAGATACGCAGTATTTT.

This chain uses TRBV5-1 with TRBJ1-4; D is unclear. The CDR3 loop spans 13 amino acids. The V and J ends lost 1 base and 8 bases respectively, with 9 bases between them. CDR1 is SGHRS, CDR2 YFSETQ, per germline. The CDR3 DNA sequence: TGCGCCAGCAGCTTGTCGGGCAAAGAAAAACTGTTTTTT. Its protein is CASSLSGKEKLFF.

The chain carries TRBV5-1 and TRBJ2-1; 7 bases match TRBD2. The V gene end was trimmed by 4 bases and the J gene end by 5 bases; junction bases not matched to a gene: 9. This CDR3 comprises 15 residues. Per the germline V gene, CDR1 is SGHRS and CDR2 is YFSETQ. CDR3 loop: CASSAAGENNNEQFF. The CDR3 DNA is TGCGCCAGCAGCGCGGCGGGGGAGAATAACAATGAGCAGTTCTTC.